Below are 21 T cell receptor beta chains sequenced from a single sample in a study of Ad26.COV2.S vaccination and SARS-CoV-2 variants. Sequenced by immunoSEQ multiplex PCR; TCRdb stores in-frame clones only, minus some. This table has around 450,000 clones, 88% appearing once. The treatment denotes: about 20 received Ad26.COV2.S at low or high dose, single or two shots; five or six received placebo; per-sample allocation not given. Day 63 following the first vaccine or placebo injection was when the samples were taken. Sequenced material: peripheral blood, taken in a trial of Ad26.COV2.S vaccine versus placebo. The receptors were gathered from a person aged 18-65 years who received the Ad26.COV2.S COVID-19 vaccine or a placebo.

The V call is TRBV4-2, the J call TRBJ2-7; perhaps TRBD2 as D (5 bases). Between the trimmed V and J ends, which lost 0 bases and 1 base, there was a span of 10 bases. The length of the CDR3 is 15 residues. Germline values: CDR1 LGHNA, CDR2 YNFKEQ. CDR3 protein: CASSQDWTGSYEQYF. CDR3 nucleotides: TGTGCCAGCAGCCAAGATTGGACGGGATCCTACGAGCAGTACTTC.

The CDR3 DNA reads as TGTGCCAGCAGGGGGACTAGCGGCTCCTACAATGAGCAGTTCTTC. Translating it yields CASRGTSGSYNEQFF. The chain carries TRBV9 and TRBJ2-1; 11 nucleotides match TRBD2. The CDR3 covers 15 residues. V lost 5 bases, J lost 0 bases, and 1 base stayed unmatched. Germline lookup yields CDR1 SGDLS and CDR2 YYNGEE.

In its sample, this clone was seen many times. The chain combines TRBV5-1 with TRBJ1-3; D call uncertain. This CDR3 contains 16 residues. CDR1 and CDR2 from the germline V gene are SGHRS and YFSETQ. The V gene lost 0 bases and the J gene lost 1 base, with 11 bases spanning the gap. DNA for the CDR3: TGCGCCAGCAGCTTGGTATCACCCCCTTCTGGAAACACCATATATTTT. This translates into CASSLVSPPSGNTIYF.

This clone was counted at least ten times. The chain is built from TRBV6-4 and TRBJ2-3; 11 bases map to TRBD2. The J segment lost 4 bases and the V segment lost 2 bases, leaving 5 bases of the junction unmatched. CDR1 is MRHNA, CDR2 SNTAGT, per germline. This CDR3 has 16 amino acids. The CDR3 nucleotides are TGTGCCAGCAGTGACGGTAGCGGGGGGGCCCCAGATACGCAGTATTTT. Translating it yields CASSDGSGGAPDTQYF.

The rearrangement links TRBV9 to TRBJ2-3; tentatively, D is TRBD1 (5 bases). The CDR3 consists of 15 residues. Trimming stripped 0 bases from V and 6 bases from J, with 14 bases between. The germline V gene encodes CDR1 SGDLS and CDR2 YYNGEE. In nucleotides, the CDR3 is TGTGCCAGCAGCGTAGGGGGCGCGCTCTATGATACGCAGTATTTT. This encodes CASSVGGALYDTQYF. The full variable domain, rest sourced from reference TRBV9 and TRBJ2-3, is DSGVTQTPKHLITATGQRVTLRCSPRSGDLSVYWYQQSLDQGLQFLIQYYNGEERAKGNILERFSAQQFPDLHSELNLSSLELGDSALYFCASSVGGALYDTQYFGPGTRLTVL.

This clone was observed a single time. The sample carries other DNA sequences with the same CDR3. The chain carries TRBV9 and TRBJ2-5; D possibly corresponds to TRBD1 (5 bases). Germline V gene sequence: CDR1 SGDLS, CDR2 YYNGEE. The CDR3 loop spans 13 amino acids. Trimming removed 0 bases at V and 3 bases at J, with 6 bases between. The CDR3: CASSVGGEETQYF. The CDR3 DNA sequence: TGTGCCAGCAGCGTAGGGGGCGAAGAGACCCAGTACTTC.

The chain is built from TRBV6-2 or TRBV6-3 and TRBJ1-6, with 9 bases lining up with TRBD1. The V gene's germline CDR1 is MNHEY and CDR2 SVGEGT. V shed 5 bases and J 10 bases; nucleotides not matched to a gene: 9. This CDR3 is 15 amino acids long. The CDR3 nucleotides read TGTGCCAGCAGTATCCGGGACAGGGAGATCTCACCCCTCCACTTT. Encoded protein: CASSIRDREISPLHF.

The J gene is TRBJ2-7, the V gene TRBV10-3, with 7 bases identical to TRBD1. J lost 7 bases, V lost 5 bases, and 8 bases had no gene match. CDR1 is ENHRY, CDR2 SYGVKD, per germline. The CDR3 covers 13 residues. The CDR3 nucleotides read TGTGCCATCAGTCGGGACAGCCCGCGGGAGCAGTACTTC. Translated: CAISRDSPREQYF.

The chain is built from TRBV5-4 and TRBJ2-3; 10 nucleotides line up with TRBD1. The CDR3 is made up of 15 amino acids. Germline CDR1 is SGHNT and CDR2 is YYREEE (reference sequence). V lost 5 bases to trimming and J lost 4 bases; unmatched junction nucleotides: 7. The CDR3 protein is CASRRGQGSSDTQYF. The DNA for the CDR3 is TGTGCCAGCAGGCGGGGACAGGGGAGTTCAGATACGCAGTATTTT.

The J gene is TRBJ1-5, the V gene TRBV6-6, with a possible D match to TRBD1 (5 bases). Germline-derived CDR1 and CDR2 are MNHNY and SVGAGI (reference sequence). There are 14 residues in the CDR3. Trimming stripped 8 bases from V and 0 bases from J, with 11 bases between. The CDR3 protein is CASRPGLSNQPQHF. The CDR3 nucleotides are TGTGCCAGCCGCCCAGGGCTTAGCAATCAGCCCCAGCATTTT.

The chain couples TRBV28 to TRBJ1-2, with D possibly TRBD1 on 5 matching bases. CDR1 MDHEN and CDR2 SYDVKM come from the germline V gene. The CDR3 is 17 amino acids. V dropped 4 bases and J dropped 4 bases, with 22 bases sitting between them. CDR3 region: CASSSYHLTVSTYGYTF. The CDR3 nucleotides read TGTGCCAGCAGTTCCTACCATTTGACAGTCTCCACCTATGGCTACACCTTC.

The V call is TRBV7-3, the J call TRBJ1-1; 7 nucleotides align to TRBD1. CDR3 length equals 15 residues. Germline V gives CDR1 SGHTA, CDR2 FQGTGA. Trimming at V came to 5 bases and at J to 2 bases, leaving 8 bases not matched to a gene. The DNA for the CDR3 is TGTGCCAGCAGCCTTTCTCGGACAGGAAACACTGAAGCTTTCTTT. Encoded protein: CASSLSRTGNTEAFF.

The rearrangement links TRBV21-1 to TRBJ1-1. TRBV21-1 is annotated as a pseudogene. This CDR3 is built from 16 residues. The CDR3 sequence: CASSKGGGGADTEAFF. CDR3 bases: TGTGCCAGCAGCAAAGGTGGGGGCGGGGCTGACACTGAAGCTTTCTTT.

The rearrangement joins TRBV6-4 to TRBJ2-2; D gene unclear. V lost 10 bases to trimming and J lost 2 bases, with 11 bases between them. This CDR3 comprises 13 residues. Germline assignment: CDR1 MRHNA and CDR2 SNTAGT. The CDR3 is CAKWTENTGELFF. CDR3 in DNA: TGTGCCAAATGGACGGAAAACACCGGGGAGCTGTTTTTT.

The gene calls are TRBV19 and TRBJ2-3; D possibly corresponds to TRBD2 (5 bases). The CDR3 covers 14 residues. CDR1 and CDR2 from the germline V gene are LNHDA and SQIVND (reference sequence). Trimming pared 6 bases from V and 2 bases from J, leaving 12 bases between. CDR3 nucleotide sequence: TGTGCCAGTAGGTTCGGGGAAAACACAGATACGCAGTATTTT. As protein: CASRFGENTDTQYF.

J is TRBJ1-4 and V is TRBV15, with D unclear. CDR1 and CDR2 (germline): LNHNV, YYDKDF (reference sequence). This CDR3 spans 16 amino acids. V lost 6 bases, J lost 2 bases, and 16 bases lay in between. The CDR3 protein is CATSRTGRATNEKLFF. The CDR3 DNA follows: TGTGCCACCAGTCGGACGGGGAGAGCGACTAATGAAAAACTGTTTTTT.

The J gene is TRBJ1-2, the V gene TRBV28, with 8 bases matching TRBD1. The CDR3 length is 14 residues. The V gene end was trimmed by 5 bases and the J gene end by 6 bases; junction bases not matched to a gene: 8. Germline assignment: CDR1 MDHEN and CDR2 SYDVKM. The chain's CDR3 is CASSPPTGVDGYTF. CDR3 DNA sequence: TGTGCCAGCAGTCCCCCGACAGGGGTCGATGGCTACACCTTC.

The chain combines TRBV5-6 with TRBJ1-5; D remains ambiguous. The V end was cut by 5 bases, the J end by 0 bases, with 12 bases between. CDR3 size: 15 residues. Germline V lookup: CDR1 SGHDT, CDR2 YYEEEE. The DNA for the CDR3 is TGTGCCAGCAGTCCCGGACCTTATAGCAATCAGCCCCAGCATTTT. Residues: CASSPGPYSNQPQHF.

V and J are TRBV4-1 and TRBJ2-1; 14 nucleotides match TRBD2. The V segment lost 1 base and the J segment 5 bases; nucleotides outside the gene matches: 1. Germline V gene lookup returns CDR1 MGHRA and CDR2 YSYEKL. The CDR3 extends over 16 amino acids. CDR3 sequence: CASSQGTSGGHNEQFF. The DNA of the CDR3 is TGCGCCAGCAGCCAAGGGACTAGCGGGGGGCACAATGAGCAGTTCTTC.

The chain joins TRBV6-6 to TRBJ2-7, with D tentatively TRBD1 (5 bases). The CDR3 spans 16 residues. The ends were cut back, 2 bases at V and 3 bases at J, with 17 bases in the middle. Germline V lookup: CDR1 MNHNY, CDR2 SVGAGI (reference sequence). CDR3 residues: CASSYGGAGKNYEQYF. As DNA, the CDR3 is TGTGCCAGCAGTTACGGTGGGGCAGGGAAGAACTACGAGCAGTACTTC.

V gene TRBV5-1 combines with J gene TRBJ2-7; 8 nucleotides line up with TRBD1. From germline, CDR1 is SGHRS and CDR2 YFSETQ. V lost 8 bases to trimming and J lost 4 bases; unmatched junction nucleotides: 8. The CDR3 is made up of 13 amino acids. CDR3 region: CARGTGPPYEQYF. CDR3 nucleotides: TGCGCCAGGGGGACAGGTCCTCCGTACGAGCAGTACTTC.